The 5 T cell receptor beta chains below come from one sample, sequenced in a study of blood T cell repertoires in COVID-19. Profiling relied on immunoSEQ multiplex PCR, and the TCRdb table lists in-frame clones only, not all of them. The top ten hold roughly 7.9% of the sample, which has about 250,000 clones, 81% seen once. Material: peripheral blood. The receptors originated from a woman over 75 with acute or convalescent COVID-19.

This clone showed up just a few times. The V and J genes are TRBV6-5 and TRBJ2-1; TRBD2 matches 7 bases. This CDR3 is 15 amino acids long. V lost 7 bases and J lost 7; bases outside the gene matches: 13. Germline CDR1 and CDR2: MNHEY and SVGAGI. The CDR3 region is CASTPPGRGGNEQFF. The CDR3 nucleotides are TGTGCCAGCACTCCGCCGGGACGGGGAGGGAATGAGCAGTTCTTC.

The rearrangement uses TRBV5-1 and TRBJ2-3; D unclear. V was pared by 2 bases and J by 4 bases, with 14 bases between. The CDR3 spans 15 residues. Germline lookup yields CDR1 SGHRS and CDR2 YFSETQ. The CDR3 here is CASSFRFESADTQYF. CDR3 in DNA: TGCGCCAGCAGCTTTCGATTCGAGAGCGCAGATACGCAGTATTTT.

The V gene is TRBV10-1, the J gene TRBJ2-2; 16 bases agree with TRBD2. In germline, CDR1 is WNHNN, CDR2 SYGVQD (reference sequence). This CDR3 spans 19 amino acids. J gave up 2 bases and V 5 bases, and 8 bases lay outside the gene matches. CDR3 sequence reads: CASSPGTSGRGVNTGELFF. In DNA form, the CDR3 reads TGCGCCAGCAGTCCCGGGACTAGCGGGAGGGGCGTTAACACCGGGGAGCTGTTTTTT.

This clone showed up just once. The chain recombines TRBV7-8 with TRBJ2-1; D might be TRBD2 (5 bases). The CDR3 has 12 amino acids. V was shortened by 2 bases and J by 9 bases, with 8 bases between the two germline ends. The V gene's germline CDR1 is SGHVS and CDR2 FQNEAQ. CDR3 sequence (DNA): TGTGCCAGCAGCTTATGGGGAGCTGAGCAGTTCTTC. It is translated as CASSLWGAEQFF. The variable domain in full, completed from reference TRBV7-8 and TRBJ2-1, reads GAGVSQSPRYKVAKRGQDVALRCDPISGHVSLFWYQQALGQGPEFLTYFQNEAQLDKSGLPSDRFFAERPEGSVSTLKIQRTQQEDSAVYLCASSLWGAEQFFGPGTRLTVL.

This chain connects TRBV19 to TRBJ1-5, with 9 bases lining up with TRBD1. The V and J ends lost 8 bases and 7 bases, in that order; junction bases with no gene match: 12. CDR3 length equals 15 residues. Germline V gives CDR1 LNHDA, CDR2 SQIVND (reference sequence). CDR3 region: CASQVVLGQGQPQHF. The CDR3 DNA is TGTGCCAGTCAAGTGGTTCTGGGACAGGGCCAGCCCCAGCATTTT.